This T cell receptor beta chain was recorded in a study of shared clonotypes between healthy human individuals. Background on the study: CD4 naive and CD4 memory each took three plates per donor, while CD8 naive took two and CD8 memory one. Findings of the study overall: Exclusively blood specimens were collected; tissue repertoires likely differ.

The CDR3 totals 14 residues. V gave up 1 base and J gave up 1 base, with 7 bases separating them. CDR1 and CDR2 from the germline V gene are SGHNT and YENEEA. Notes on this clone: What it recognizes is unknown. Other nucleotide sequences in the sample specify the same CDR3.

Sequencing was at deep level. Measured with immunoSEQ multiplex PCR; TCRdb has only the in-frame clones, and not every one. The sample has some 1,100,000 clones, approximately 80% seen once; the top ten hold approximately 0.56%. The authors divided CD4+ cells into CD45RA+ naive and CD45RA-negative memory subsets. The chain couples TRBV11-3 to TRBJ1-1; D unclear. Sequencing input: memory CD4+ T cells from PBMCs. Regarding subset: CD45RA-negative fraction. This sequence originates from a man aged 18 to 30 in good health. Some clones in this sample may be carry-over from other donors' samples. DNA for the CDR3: TGTGCCAGCAGCTTAGGTGCAAAGAACACTGAAGCTTTCTTT. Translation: CASSLGAKNTEAFF.